Below, one TCR beta chain is given with its context. The data are from a study of shared clonotypes between healthy human individuals. The assay was carried out at the deep level. Sequencing used immunoSEQ multiplex PCR; TCRdb keeps in-frame clones, though not all of them. The sample includes approximately 2.5 million clones, 93% of them seen just once. Looked up from germline, CDR1 is MDHEN and CDR2 is SYDVKM. This CDR3 has 16 residues. V shed 6 bases and J 3 bases; nucleotides not matched to a gene: 12. The sample comprised naive CD4+ T cells from PBMCs. Indicated subset: CD45RA+ positively selected. The J gene is TRBJ1-2, the V gene TRBV28; 8 positions match TRBD1. This TCR was sampled from a man in his late teens or twenties in good health. Some clones in this sample may be carry-over from other donors' samples. The CDR3: CASSDLQGGSDYGYTF. CDR3 in DNA: TGTGCCAGCAGCGACCTACAGGGGGGGAGTGACTATGGCTACACCTTC.